A single sample gave rise to the 6 T cell receptor beta chains below, sequenced in a study of T-cell reconstitution after alpha-beta-depleted transplantation in children. Preparation of the TCRbeta library used unique molecular identifiers. Using its own MiXCR run on the PCR reads, TCRdb lists one record per CDR3 protein. The sample contains about 180,000 distinct CDR3 sequences, 11% of which appear only once. Material: PBMCs, obtained before TCRalphabeta/CD19-depleted stem cell transplant. All receptors derive from a boy younger than 10 with acute myeloid leukemia, due to receive a stem cell transplant.

This clonotype was seen ten or more times. The CDR3 reads CASSPLNGNEQFF. The CDR3 DNA reads TGTGCCAGCTCACCCCTGAATGGGAATGAGCAGTTCTTC. V usage is TRBV18 and J usage is TRBJ2-1, with D unresolved. Germline V gene lookup returns CDR1 KGHSH and CDR2 LQKENI. V was clipped by 3 bases and J by 7 bases, with 10 bases between them. This CDR3 comprises 13 residues. Full variable domain (rest looked up from reference TRBV18 and TRBJ2-1): NAGVMQNPRHLVRRRGQEARLRCSPMKGHSHVYWYRQLPEEGLKFMVYLQKENIIDESGMPKERFSAEFPKEGPSILRIQQVVRGDSAAYFCASSPLNGNEQFFGPGTRLTVL.

In its sample, this clonotype was seen many times. CDR3 in DNA: TGTGCCAGCAGAGAGAGAAATAGCCCAGATACGCAGTATTTT. It specifies CASRERNSPDTQYF. V and J are TRBV12-3 or TRBV12-4 and TRBJ2-3; D remains ambiguous. V was shortened by 6 bases and J by 4 bases, with 14 bases between the two germline ends. The CDR3 loop spans 14 amino acids.

The sample holds many counts of this clonotype. This sequence joins TRBV5-1 and TRBJ2-5; D not resolved. The ends were cut back, 0 bases at V and 1 base at J, with 4 bases in the middle. Germline CDR1 and CDR2: SGHRS and YFSETQ. CDR3 size: 13 residues. The DNA of the CDR3 is TGCGCCAGCAGCTTGGACAGCCAAGAGACCCAGTACTTC. It is translated as CASSLDSQETQYF. Drawing the rest from reference TRBV5-1 and TRBJ2-5, the complete variable domain is KAGVTQTPRYLIKTRGQQVTLSCSPISGHRSVSWYQQTPGQGLQFLFEYFSETQRNKGNFPGRFSGRQFSNSRSEMNVSTLELGDSALYLCASSLDSQETQYFGPGTRLLVL.

This clonotype was counted at least ten times. The V and J genes are TRBV20-1 and TRBJ2-3, with D tentatively TRBD2 (5 bases). The CDR3 consists of 14 residues. V was pared by 3 bases and J by 2 bases, with 12 bases between. Germline CDR1 DFQATT, CDR2 SNEGSKA (reference sequence). The chain's CDR3 is CSARGGQVTDTQYF. The DNA for the CDR3 is TGCAGTGCTAGGGGCGGGCAGGTCACAGATACGCAGTATTTT.

This clonotype was recorded at least ten times. Relative to the germline gene, one junction end is altered; a read error may explain this. The chain links TRBV27 to TRBJ1-5; unclear D gene. CDR3 size: 15 residues. Germline-derived CDR1 and CDR2 are MNHEY and SMNVEV (reference sequence). CDR3 sequence (DNA): TGTGCCAGCAGTTCGTCTCAGGCGGGCAATCAGCCCAAGCATTTT. It translates to CASSSSQAGNQPKHF.

Ten or more counts support this clonotype. CDR3 sequence reads: CASSSFRGEQYF. The CDR3 bases are TGTGCCAGCAGCTCCTTCCGAGGCGAGCAGTACTTC. The chain has TRBV5-5 and TRBJ2-7; D is undetermined. The CDR3 has 12 residues. The V and J ends lost 3 bases and 6 bases respectively, with 10 bases between them. Germline CDR1 is SGHKS and CDR2 is YYEKEE (reference sequence).